Listed below are T cell receptor beta chains from one sample, sequenced in a study. MiXCR was run by TCRdb on the 5' RACE reads, yielding one entry per CDR3 protein. This table has fewer than 50,000 distinct CDR3 sequences, roughly 20% appearing once. The source material was Tregs sorted from a lymph node. These receptors came from a female donor with breast cancer. The CDR3 runs from the conserved cysteine through the conserved F or W. Fields, in order: J gene, V gene, clone size, D gene, CDR3 protein, CDR3 DNA. A D gene is named only where the DNA matches it firmly. Only some rows state a clone size, as once, few, many or a class for expanded clones.

>TRBJ1-5|TRBV28|many|-
CGVSRGYQPQHF
TGTGGGGTCAGTAGGGGCTATCAGCCCCAGCATTTT
>TRBJ2-3|TRBV5-4|few|TRBD2
CASSLAGGRADTQYF
TGTGCCAGCAGCTTGGCCGGCGGGAGGGCAGATACGCAGTATTTT
>TRBJ1-4|TRBV6-1|-|-
CASITGTNEKLFF
TGTGCCAGCATAACAGGCACTAATGAAAAACTGTTTTTT
>TRBJ1-1|TRBV7-9|many|-
CASSFGGNTEAFF
TGTGCCAGCAGCTTCGGGGGGAACACTGAAGCTTTCTTT
>TRBJ2-1|TRBV6-5|few|TRBD1
CASSKYRGSSYNEQFF
TGTGCCAGCAGTAAGTACAGGGGAAGCTCCTACAATGAGCAGTTCTTC
>TRBJ1-2|TRBV10-3|many|-
CAISDVRVSGGGYTF
TGTGCCATCAGTGACGTCCGGGTTTCAGGAGGTGGCTACACCTTC
>TRBJ2-3|TRBV7-3|many|TRBD2
CASSLNPPAGASDTQYF
TGTGCCAGCAGCTTAAACCCCCCAGCGGGAGCATCGGATACGCAGTATTTT
>TRBJ2-7|TRBV6-5|many|TRBD2
CASSSPALAGANEQYF
TGTGCCAGCAGTTCCCCGGCCCTAGCGGGAGCTAACGAGCAGTACTTC
>TRBJ2-7|TRBV20-1|many|-
CSARDEQDPPFYLSYEQYF
TGCAGTGCTAGAGATGAGCAGGACCCCCCTTTCTACCTCTCCTACGAGCAGTACTTC
>TRBJ2-1|TRBV28|once|TRBD1
CASSRDRGIDEQFF
TGTGCCAGCAGCCGGGACAGGGGGATCGATGAGCAGTTCTTC
>TRBJ2-1|TRBV2|few|-
CASSRRSYNEQFF
TGTGCCAGCAGTCGCCGGTCCTACAATGAGCAGTTCTTC
>TRBJ2-1|TRBV5-1|few|TRBD1
CASSWRQGSYNEQFF
TGCGCCAGCAGCTGGAGACAGGGGTCCTACAATGAGCAGTTCTTC
>TRBJ2-1|TRBV11-3|once|TRBD2
CASSFGTNNEQFF
TGTGCCAGCAGCTTCGGGACTAACAATGAGCAGTTCTTC
>TRBJ1-2|TRBV7-2|few|TRBD1
CASSYDRGPGYTF
TGTGCCAGCAGCTACGACAGGGGGCCTGGCTACACCTTC
>TRBJ2-7|TRBV9|many|-
CASSVSPGSYEQYF
TGTGCCAGCAGCGTTTCCCCGGGCTCCTACGAGCAGTACTTC
>TRBJ2-5|TRBV20-1|many|-
CSARGGLAETQYF
TGCAGTGCTAGGGGGGGGCTAGCAGAGACCCAGTACTTC
>TRBJ2-5|TRBV5-1|-|TRBD2
CASSPPSGGETQYF
TGCGCCAGCAGCCCACCTAGCGGCGGAGAGACCCAGTACTTC
>TRBJ1-1|TRBV3-1|many|-
CASSQDRVKAFF
TGTGCCAGCAGCCAAGATCGGGTAAAGGCTTTCTTT
>TRBJ2-2|TRBV10-1|many|-
CASSDRNTGELFF
TGCGCCAGCAGTGACAGGAACACCGGGGAGCTGTTTTTT
>TRBJ2-7|TRBV7-6|-|-
CASSQTATYEQYF
TGTGCCAGCAGCCAGACAGCTACCTACGAGCAGTACTTC
>TRBJ2-1|TRBV7-9|many|-
CASSLSKYNEQFF
TGTGCCAGCAGCTTATCTAAATACAATGAGCAGTTCTTC